This record concerns one T cell receptor beta chain sequence. Its antigen is not known. The trim removed 5 bases at V and 7 bases at J, leaving 10 bases unmatched. CDR1 is MDHEN and CDR2 is SYDVKM in the germline V gene. There are 16 residues in the CDR3. This sample was taken from a study of cytomegalovirus exposure and HLA in healthy donors. Findings of the study overall: Exclusion applied to some V segments, including TRBV6-2 and TRBV6-3, as they were indistinguishable.

Primers included in the PCR were 60 Vbeta and 13 Jbeta primers. TCRdb's table, derived via immunoSEQ multiplex PCR, lists solely in-frame clones and lacks some. Here the sample spans roughly 200,000 clones, approximately 82% being singletons. The sequence was obtained from a woman between 40 and 55 years old in good health and CMV-seronegative. The sequenced material came from PBMCs. The chain links TRBV28 to TRBJ2-2, with 10 bases lining up with TRBD2. In DNA, the CDR3 is TGTGCCAGCAGTCTAGCGGGGGCCCTAGGTAGCGGGGAGCTGTTTTTT. Its translation: CASSLAGALGSGELFF.